Below are 4 T cell receptor beta chains sequenced from a single sample in a study of blood T cell repertoires in COVID-19. Sequencing was performed with immunoSEQ multiplex PCR; in TCRdb, only in-frame clones are kept and a portion is missing. The sample carries more than 300,000 clones, more than 75% recorded once. Sequencing used peripheral blood. Receptor source: a woman aged 25-40 years with COVID-19, enrolled during active disease.

The chain recombines TRBV4-1 with TRBJ2-7; TRBD2 matches 13 bases. The V segment lost 5 bases and the J segment 5 bases; nucleotides outside the gene matches: 6. Germline-derived CDR1 and CDR2 are MGHRA and YSYEKL. CDR3 length equals 15 residues. This CDR3 reads CASSWTSGSPDEQYF. The DNA of the CDR3 is TGCGCCAGCAGCTGGACTAGCGGGAGCCCAGACGAGCAGTACTTC.

This clone came up once. Written as DNA, the CDR3 is TGTGCCAGCAGTCGACCGGGAGGGCCCGAGCAGTACTTC. This gives the protein CASSRPGGPEQYF. The rearrangement joins TRBV27 to TRBJ2-7; TRBD2 matches 8 bases. V shed 5 bases, J shed 6 bases, and the junction held 6 bases outside the gene matches. Germline V gene sequence: CDR1 MNHEY, CDR2 SMNVEV (reference sequence). The CDR3 loop spans 13 amino acids.

The J gene is TRBJ2-7, the V gene TRBV11-2; a possible D gene is TRBD2 (5 bases). V gave up 5 bases and J gave up 4 bases, with 12 bases separating them. The CDR3 is 13 amino acids. Germline CDR1 reads SGHAT; CDR2 reads FQNNGV. The CDR3 here is CASSPGELYEQYF. The CDR3 region has the DNA TGTGCCAGCAGCCCCGGGGAGTTATACGAGCAGTACTTC.

V is TRBV7-3 and J is TRBJ2-5, with 8 bases matching TRBD2. The CDR3 length is 16 residues. The ends lost 4 bases at V and 2 bases at J; junction bases unmatched: 9. Germline V CDR1 and CDR2: SGHTA, FQGTGA. CDR3 amino acids: CASSSPGLAGQETQYF. DNA for the CDR3: TGTGCCAGCAGCTCCCCCGGACTAGCTGGTCAAGAGACCCAGTACTTC.